This T cell receptor beta chain was identified during a study of STAT3 mutations in large granular lymphocyte leukemia. Study details: Roughly half of the longitudinally sequenced T-LGLL patients carried detectable canonical activating STAT3 mutations.

Study observations and caveats: Every T-LGLL patient had at least one immunodominant TCRbeta clonotype.

V lost 0 bases to trimming and J lost 5 bases, with 13 bases between them. The CDR3 covers 14 residues. Germline CDR1 GTSNPN, CDR2 SVGIG (reference sequence). Some 41,000 productive templates were obtained per sample on average. Assay used: immunoSEQ multiplex PCR; TCRdb lists only in-frame clones, some missing. In the table there are around 39,000 clones, over 75% of which are singletons. A word on this clone: The target antigen is unknown.

The V and J genes are TRBV30 and TRBJ1-2; possibly TRBD1 for D (6 bases). The clonotype was recovered from a human donor with T large granular lymphocyte leukemia. Some clones in this sample may be carry-over from other donors' samples. Specimen: PBMCs. As DNA, the CDR3 is TGTGCCTGGAGTGTAAGGCAGGGGAATTATGGCTACACCTTC. It codes for CAWSVRQGNYGYTF.